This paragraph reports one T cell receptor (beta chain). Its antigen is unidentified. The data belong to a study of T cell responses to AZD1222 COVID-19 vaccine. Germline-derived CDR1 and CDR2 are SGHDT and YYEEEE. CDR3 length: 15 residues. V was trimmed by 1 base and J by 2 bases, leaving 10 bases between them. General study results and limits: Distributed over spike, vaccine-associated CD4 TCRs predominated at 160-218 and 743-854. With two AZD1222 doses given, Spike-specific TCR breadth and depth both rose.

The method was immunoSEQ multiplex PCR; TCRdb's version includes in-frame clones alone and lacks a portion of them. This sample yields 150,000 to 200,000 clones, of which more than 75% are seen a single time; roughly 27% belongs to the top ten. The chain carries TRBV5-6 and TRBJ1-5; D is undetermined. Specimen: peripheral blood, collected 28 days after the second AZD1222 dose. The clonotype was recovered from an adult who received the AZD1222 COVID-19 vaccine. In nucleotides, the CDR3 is TGTGCCAGCAGCTTGACTTCCGGCGGCAATCAGCCCCAGCATTTT. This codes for CASSLTSGGNQPQHF.